These 3 T cell receptor beta chains came from one sample sequenced in a study of graft-versus-host responses after intestinal transplantation (dated by TCRdb to the early 2020s). The library came from the immunoSEQ multiplex PCR assay. In its TCRdb copy, this immuneACCESS table keeps in-frame sequences only and misses some clones. Where compared with another copy, unresolved V genes explain less than half of these, and the others have no known cause. The sample contains roughly 17,000 clones, about nine tenths of them found a single time. The ten largest clones take up around half of the sample. The source material was bone marrow, sampled approximately 120 days after transplant. These receptors were obtained from a human patient who received an intestinal transplant, so some T cells may come from the graft donor.

This chain uses TRBV12-5 with TRBJ2-6; 7 bases line up with TRBD1. Germline V gene sequence: CDR1 LGHNT, CDR2 FRNRAP. The ends lost 7 bases at V and 8 bases at J; junction bases unmatched: 17. The CDR3 runs to 17 residues. CDR3 nucleotide sequence: TGTGCTAGTGATCAGCGATCGGGGACAGTACTAACCAACGTCCTGACTTTC. It encodes CASDQRSGTVLTNVLTF.

The chain combines TRBV5-1 with TRBJ1-1; the D gene is possibly TRBD1 (5 bases). Trimming left V 0 bases short and J 2 bases short, with 11 bases between. Germline-derived CDR1 and CDR2 are SGHRS and YFSETQ. The CDR3 runs to 15 residues. The CDR3 DNA reads as TGCGCCAGCAGCTTGGTCGGGGGGGGAAACACTGAAGCTTTCTTT. Residues: CASSLVGGGNTEAFF.

The V call is TRBV13, the J call TRBJ2-7; D might be TRBD2 (5 bases). V gave up 0 bases and J gave up 7 bases, with 7 bases separating them. The CDR3 sequence is 12 residues long. Per germline, CDR1 PRHDT and CDR2 FYEKMQ (reference sequence). The CDR3 here is CASSLGRGEQYF. DNA for the CDR3: TGTGCCAGCAGCTTAGGTCGGGGAGAGCAGTACTTC.